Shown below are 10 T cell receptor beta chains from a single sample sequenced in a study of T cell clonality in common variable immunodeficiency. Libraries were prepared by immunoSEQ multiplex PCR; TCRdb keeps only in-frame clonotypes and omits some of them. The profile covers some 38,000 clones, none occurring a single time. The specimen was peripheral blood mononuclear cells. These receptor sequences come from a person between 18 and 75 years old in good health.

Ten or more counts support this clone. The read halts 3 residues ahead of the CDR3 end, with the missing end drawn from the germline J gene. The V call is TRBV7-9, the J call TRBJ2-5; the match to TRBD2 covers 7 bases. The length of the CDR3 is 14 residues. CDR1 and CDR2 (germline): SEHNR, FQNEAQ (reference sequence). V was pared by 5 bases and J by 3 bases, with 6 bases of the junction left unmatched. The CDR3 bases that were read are TGTGCCAGCAGCACGGCTAGCGGAAAAGAGACC. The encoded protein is CASSTASGKET. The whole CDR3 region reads CASSTASGKETQYF.

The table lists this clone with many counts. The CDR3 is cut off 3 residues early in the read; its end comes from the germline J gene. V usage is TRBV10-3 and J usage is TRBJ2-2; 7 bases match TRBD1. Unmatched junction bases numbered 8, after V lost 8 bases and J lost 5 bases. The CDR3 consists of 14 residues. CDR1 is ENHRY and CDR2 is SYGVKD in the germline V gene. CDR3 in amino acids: CAIGGQVLTGELFF. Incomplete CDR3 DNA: TGTGCCATCGGCGGACAGGTTCTAACCGGGGAG.

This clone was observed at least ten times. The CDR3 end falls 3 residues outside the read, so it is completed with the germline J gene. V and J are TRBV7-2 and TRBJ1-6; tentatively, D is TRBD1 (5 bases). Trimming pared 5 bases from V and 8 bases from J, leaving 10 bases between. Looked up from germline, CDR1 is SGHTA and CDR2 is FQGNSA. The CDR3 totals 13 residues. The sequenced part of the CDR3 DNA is TGTGCCAGCAGCGTTATAGGGGATTCACCC. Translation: CASSVIGDSP. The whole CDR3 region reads CASSVIGDSPLHF. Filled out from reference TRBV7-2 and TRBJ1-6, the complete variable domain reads GAGVSQSPSNKVTEKGKDVELRCDPISGHTALYWYRQSLGQGLEFLIYFQGNSAPDKSGLPSDRFSAERTGGSVSTLTIQRTQQEDSAVYLCASSVIGDSPLHFGNGTRLTVT.

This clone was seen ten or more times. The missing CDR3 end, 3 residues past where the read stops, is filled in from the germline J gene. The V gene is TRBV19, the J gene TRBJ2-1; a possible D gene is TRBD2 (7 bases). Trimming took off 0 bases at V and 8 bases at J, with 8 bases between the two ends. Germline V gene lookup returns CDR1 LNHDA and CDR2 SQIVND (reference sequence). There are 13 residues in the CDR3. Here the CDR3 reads CASSIDGGHEQFF. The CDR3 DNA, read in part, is TGTGCCAGTAGTATAGACGGGGGGCATGAG. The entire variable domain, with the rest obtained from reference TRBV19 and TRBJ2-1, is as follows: DGGITQSPKYLFRKEGQNVTLSCEQNLNHDAMYWYRQDPGQGLRLIYYSQIVNDFQKGDIAEGYSVSREKKESFPLTVTSAQKNPTAFYLCASSIDGGHEQFFGPGTRLTVL.

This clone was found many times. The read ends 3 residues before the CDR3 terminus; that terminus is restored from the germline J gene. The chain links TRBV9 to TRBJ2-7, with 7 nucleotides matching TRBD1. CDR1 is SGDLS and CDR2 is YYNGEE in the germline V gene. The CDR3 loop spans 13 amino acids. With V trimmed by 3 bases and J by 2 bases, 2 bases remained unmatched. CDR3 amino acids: CASSGDRTYEQYF. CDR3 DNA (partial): TGTGCCAGCAGCGGGGACAGAACCTACGAG.

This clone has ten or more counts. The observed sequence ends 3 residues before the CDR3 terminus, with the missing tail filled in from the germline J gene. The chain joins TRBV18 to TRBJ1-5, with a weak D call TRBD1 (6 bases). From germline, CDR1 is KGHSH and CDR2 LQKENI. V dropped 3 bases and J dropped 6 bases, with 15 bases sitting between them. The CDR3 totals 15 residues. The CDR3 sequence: CASSPGGGGSQPQHF. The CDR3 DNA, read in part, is TGTGCCAGCTCACCGGGTGGGGGCGGAAGTCAGCCC.

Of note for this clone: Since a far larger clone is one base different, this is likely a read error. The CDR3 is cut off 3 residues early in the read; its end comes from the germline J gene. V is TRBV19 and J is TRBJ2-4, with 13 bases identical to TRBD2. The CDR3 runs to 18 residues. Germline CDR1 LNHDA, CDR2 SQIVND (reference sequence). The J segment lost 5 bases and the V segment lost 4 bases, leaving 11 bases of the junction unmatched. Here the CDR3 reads CASSTSGLAGSNQNIQYF. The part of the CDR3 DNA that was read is TGTGCCAGTAGTACCTCGGGACTAGCGGGGAGTAACCAAAACATT.

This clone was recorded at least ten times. The sequenced part of the CDR3 DNA is TGTGCCAGCAGCTTACTCGGGGACAGGGGGGAGACC. Protein sequence: CASSLLGDRGET. The whole CDR3 protein is CASSLLGDRGETQYF. The chain uses TRBV7-3 and TRBJ2-5; 11 bases line up with TRBD1. Coverage ceases 3 residues before the CDR3 finishes, and the germline J gene fills in the end. Germline V gene sequence: CDR1 SGHTA, CDR2 FQGTGA. V was clipped by 2 bases and J by 5 bases; unmatched bases: 4. CDR3 length equals 15 residues.

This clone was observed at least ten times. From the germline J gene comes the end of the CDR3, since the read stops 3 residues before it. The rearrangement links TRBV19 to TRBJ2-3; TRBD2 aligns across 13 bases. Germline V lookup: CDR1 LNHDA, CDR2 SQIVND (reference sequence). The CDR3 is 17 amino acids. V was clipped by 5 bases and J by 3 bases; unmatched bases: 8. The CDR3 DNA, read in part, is TGTGCCAGTAGTCCGCGGACTAGCGGGAGTCTGACAGATACG. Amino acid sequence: CASSPRTSGSLTDT. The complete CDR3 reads CASSPRTSGSLTDTQYF.

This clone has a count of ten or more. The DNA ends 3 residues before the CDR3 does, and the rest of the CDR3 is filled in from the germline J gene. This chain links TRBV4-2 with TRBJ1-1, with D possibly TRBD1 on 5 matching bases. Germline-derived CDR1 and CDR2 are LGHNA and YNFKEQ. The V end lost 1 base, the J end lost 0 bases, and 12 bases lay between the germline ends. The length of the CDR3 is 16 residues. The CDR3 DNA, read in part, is TGTGCCAGCAGCCAAGGACAGACGTGGATGAACACTGAA. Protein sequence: CASSQGQTWMNTE. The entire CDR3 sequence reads CASSQGQTWMNTEAFF.